A single sample is the source of the 12 T cell receptor beta chains below, sequenced in a study of CD8+ T cells in alopecia areata. Treatment in this sample: oral pan-JAK inhibitor, 5-10 mg twice daily. Once RNA had been extracted, it was reverse transcribed into cDNA to act as the sequencing template. The table came from immunoSEQ multiplex PCR; TCRdb's copy has only in-frame clones and leaves some out. The profile shows more than 95,000 clones, approximately 57% of them singletons. The material was CD4+ T cells sorted from blood, obtained at week 4, from a patient treated with tofacitinib. All receptors come from a human donor with alopecia areata.

The chain couples TRBV2 to TRBJ2-7; D might be TRBD2 (6 bases). This CDR3 has 15 residues. V was cut by 2 bases and J by 2 bases, with 13 bases left in between. CDR1 SNHLY and CDR2 FYNNEI come from the germline V gene. The CDR3 nucleotides read TGTGCCAGCAGTGAACTCCGGGGGTTCCCCTACGAGCAGTACTTC. Its translation is CASSELRGFPYEQYF.

This clone was seen only a few times. The chain joins TRBV2 to TRBJ2-7; 7 nucleotides match TRBD1. With V trimmed by 4 bases and J by 2 bases, 8 bases remained unmatched. The CDR3 has 15 residues. Germline CDR1 reads SNHLY; CDR2 reads FYNNEI. The CDR3 loop reads CASSAYRTGAYEQYF. The CDR3 DNA follows: TGTGCCAGCAGTGCTTATAGAACAGGGGCCTACGAGCAGTACTTC.

V and J are TRBV7-2 and TRBJ2-5, with TRBD1 identical over 7 bases. CDR3 length: 14 amino acids. Germline CDR1 is SGHTA and CDR2 is FQGNSA. Trimming removed 2 bases from V and 5 bases from J; junction bases left unmatched: 5. The CDR3 nucleotides are TGTGCCAGCAGCTTAATGGGCAGGGGGGAGACCCAGTACTTC. Translating it yields CASSLMGRGETQYF.

J is TRBJ1-1 and V is TRBV10-3; TRBD1 is a possible D gene (5 bases). V lost 0 bases and J lost 13, with 21 bases in between. CDR1 and CDR2 from the germline V gene are ENHRY and SYGVKD. This CDR3 has 15 amino acids. The CDR3 sequence: CAISESRFKGQGGFF. For the CDR3, the DNA is TGTGCCATCAGTGAGTCGAGGTTTAAGGGGCAGGGCGGTTTCTTT.

The chain joins TRBV6-5 to TRBJ1-5; D ambiguous. Germline-derived CDR1 and CDR2 are MNHEY and SVGAGI. V shed 5 bases and J shed 0 bases, with 5 bases lying between them. The CDR3 covers 13 residues. DNA of the CDR3: TGTGCCAGCAGTAAAGATAGCAATCAGCCCCAGCATTTT. Translating gives CASSKDSNQPQHF.

This sequence joins TRBV6-1 and TRBJ1-2; 9 positions match TRBD1. With 4 bases clipped from V and 6 bases from J, the junction kept 3 bases outside the gene matches. Germline assignment: CDR1 MNHNS and CDR2 SASEGT. The CDR3 runs to 13 residues. The CDR3 protein is CASSADRGDGYTF. The CDR3 region has the DNA TGTGCCAGCAGTGCCGACAGGGGGGATGGCTACACCTTC.

V is TRBV28 and J is TRBJ2-7, with 9 positions matching TRBD1. V was pared by 7 bases and J by 3 bases, with 16 bases of the junction left unmatched. This CDR3 has 17 amino acids. CDR1 and CDR2 from the germline V gene are MDHEN and SYDVKM. The CDR3 loop reads CASTSSYRGLFLYEQYF. CDR3 sequence (DNA): TGTGCCAGCACCTCATCTTACAGGGGGCTGTTCCTCTACGAGCAGTACTTC.

This clone was found once. J is TRBJ1-1 and V is TRBV4-3; D might be TRBD1 (5 bases). From germline, CDR1 is LGHNA and CDR2 YSLEER. V lost 5 bases to trimming and J lost 1 base, with 14 bases between them. The CDR3 is made up of 15 amino acids. The CDR3 is CASSLAGHSNTEAFF. The DNA of the CDR3 is TGCGCCAGCAGCTTGGCTGGACATTCGAACACTGAAGCTTTCTTT.

The rearrangement links TRBV20-1 to TRBJ2-5; no clear D. With 3 bases removed from V and 4 bases from J, the gap between germline ends came to 6 bases. The CDR3 covers 11 residues. Germline V gene sequence: CDR1 DFQATT, CDR2 SNEGSKA (reference sequence). CDR3 sequence: CSASYGETQYF. In DNA form, the CDR3 reads TGCAGTGCTAGTTATGGAGAGACCCAGTACTTC.

This sequence joins TRBV29-1 and TRBJ2-3; the match to TRBD2 covers 10 bases. The CDR3 totals 14 residues. The germline gives CDR1 SQVTM, CDR2 ANQGSEA. After removal of 7 bases from V and 1 base from J, the junction contained 5 bases not matched to a gene. DNA of the CDR3: TGCAGCGCATCACTAGCGGGACGCACAGATACGCAGTATTTT. It is translated as CSASLAGRTDTQYF.

This chain links TRBV9 with TRBJ2-1, with D perhaps being TRBD1 or TRBD2 (7 bases each). V lost 2 bases and J 7 bases, leaving 19 bases between the germline ends. The CDR3 contains 16 residues. Germline lookup yields CDR1 SGDLS and CDR2 YYNGEE. The CDR3 DNA sequence: TGTGCCAGCAGCGTCAGTTCCCAGGGGGGGAGGAATGAGCAGTTCTTC. Encoded protein: CASSVSSQGGRNEQFF.

The CDR3: CASLLASSTDTQYF. In DNA form, the CDR3 reads TGTGCCAGCCTACTAGCGTCTAGCACAGATACGCAGTATTTT. This sequence joins TRBV7-2 and TRBJ2-3; the match to TRBD2 covers 7 bases. V lost 8 bases to trimming and J lost 0 bases; unmatched junction nucleotides: 5. This CDR3 has 14 amino acids. Germline values: CDR1 SGHTA, CDR2 FQGNSA.